This TCR beta chain was found in a study of tumor-infiltrating lymphocytes in primary liver carcinoma. The sample holds a few counts of this clonotype. Relative to the germline gene, one junction end is altered; a read error may explain this. The researchers produced TCR beta cDNA from around 0.5 ug total RNA with a constant-region primer. Nested multiplex PCR, run for three rounds with slightly modified ARM-PCR, yielded TCR beta libraries. Two initial PCR rounds of approximately 10 cycles each paired TRBV1-TRBV30 forward primers with a C-beta reverse primer. TCRdb called the multiplex PCR reads again in MiXCR, with one record for every CDR3 protein. Of about 75,000 distinct CDR3 sequences listed, under 75% are singletons. CDR1 SQVTM and CDR2 ANQGSEA come from the germline V gene. The CDR3 has 15 amino acids. Co-extracting RNA and DNA was done with about 20-34 mg of unsorted bulk tissue as input. Chronic HBV infection was present, with no prior treatment.

The receptor was isolated from a man aged 40-55 years with primary liver carcinoma and hepatitis B virus infection. This sequence joins TRBV29-1 and TRBJ2-2, with D perhaps matching TRBD2 (5 bases). The source material was tumor-adjacent normal liver tissue. CDR3 nucleotide sequence: TGCAGCGTTGGGTCTTCGGCCGGGAACACCGGGGAGTTGTTTTTC. Translation: CSVGSSAGNTGELFF.